This T cell receptor beta chain was sequenced during a study of T-cell memory formation after mild COVID-19. Findings of the study overall: The authors did not confirm SARS-CoV-2 specificity of second-wave clones peaking day 37.

This clonotype was counted a few times. The target antigen is unknown. V trimming: 4 bases; J trimming: 6 bases; junction bases outside the gene matches: 0. CDR3 length equals 12 residues. The germline gives CDR1 SGHAT, CDR2 FQNNGV. TCR alpha and TCR beta cDNA libraries carrying sample barcodes and UMIs came from 5'RACE with constant-segment primers. TCRdb recomputed calls from the 5' RACE reads with MiXCR, one row per CDR3 protein. The table records 150,000 to 200,000 distinct CDR3 sequences, 9.5% to 13% of them present only once. This chain uses TRBV11-2 with TRBJ2-3; 8 nucleotides agree with TRBD2. The TCR sequence derives from a man younger than 35 who had mild COVID-19 (a few samples of this study predate the infection). Cell type and time point are not known. The sample was PBMCs or a T cell subset sorted from them (not recorded which). The CDR3 spells CASSSSGDTQYF. The CDR3 bases are TGTGCCAGCAGCTCTAGCGGGGATACGCAGTATTTT. The whole variable domain, filled in from reference TRBV11-2 and TRBJ2-3, reads EAGVAQSPRYKIIEKRQSVAFWCNPISGHATLYWYQQILGQGPKLLIQFQNNGVVDDSQLPKDRFSAERLKGVDSTLKIQPAKLEDSAVYLCASSSSGDTQYFGPGTRLTVL.